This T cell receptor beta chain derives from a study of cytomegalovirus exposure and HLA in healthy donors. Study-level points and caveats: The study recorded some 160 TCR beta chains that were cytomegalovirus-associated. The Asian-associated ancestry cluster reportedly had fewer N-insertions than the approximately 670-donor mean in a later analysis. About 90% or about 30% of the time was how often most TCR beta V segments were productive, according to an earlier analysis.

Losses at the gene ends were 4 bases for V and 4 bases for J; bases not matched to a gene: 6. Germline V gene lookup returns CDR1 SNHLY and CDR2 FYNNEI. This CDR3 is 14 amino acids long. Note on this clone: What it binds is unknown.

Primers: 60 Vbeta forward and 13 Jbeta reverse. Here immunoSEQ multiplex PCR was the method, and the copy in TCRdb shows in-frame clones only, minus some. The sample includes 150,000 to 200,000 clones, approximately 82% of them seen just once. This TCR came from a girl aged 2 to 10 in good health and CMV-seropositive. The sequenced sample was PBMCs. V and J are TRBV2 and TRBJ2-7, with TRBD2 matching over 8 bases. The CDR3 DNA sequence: TGTGCCAGCAGTGGAGCGGGGGAGGGATACGAGCAGTACTTC. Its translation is CASSGAGEGYEQYF.